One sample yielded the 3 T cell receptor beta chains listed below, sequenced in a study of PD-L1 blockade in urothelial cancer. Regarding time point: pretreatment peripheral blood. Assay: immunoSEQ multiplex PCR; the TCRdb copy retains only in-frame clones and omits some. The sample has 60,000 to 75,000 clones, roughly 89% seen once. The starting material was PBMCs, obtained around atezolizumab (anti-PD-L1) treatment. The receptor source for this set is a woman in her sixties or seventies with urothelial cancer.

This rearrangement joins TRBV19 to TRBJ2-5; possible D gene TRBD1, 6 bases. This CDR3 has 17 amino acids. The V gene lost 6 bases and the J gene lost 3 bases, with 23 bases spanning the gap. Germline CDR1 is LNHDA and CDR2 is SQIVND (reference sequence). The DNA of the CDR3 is TGTGCCAGTAGCGTAAAAACAGGCTGGGGGCGAGAAGAGACCCAGTACTTC. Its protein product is CASSVKTGWGREETQYF.

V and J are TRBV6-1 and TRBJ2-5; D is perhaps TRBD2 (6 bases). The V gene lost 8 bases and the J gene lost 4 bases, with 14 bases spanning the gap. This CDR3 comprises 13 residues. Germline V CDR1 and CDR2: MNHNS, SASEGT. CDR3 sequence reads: CASRSGGTETQYF. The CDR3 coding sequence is TGTGCCAGCCGAAGCGGCGGGACAGAGACCCAGTACTTC.

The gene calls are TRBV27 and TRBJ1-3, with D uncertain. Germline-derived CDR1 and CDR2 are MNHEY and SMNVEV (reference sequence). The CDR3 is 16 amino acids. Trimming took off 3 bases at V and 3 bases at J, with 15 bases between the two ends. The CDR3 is CASSFAPAGGGNTIYF. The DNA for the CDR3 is TGTGCCAGCAGTTTCGCCCCAGCCGGCGGTGGAAACACCATATATTTT.